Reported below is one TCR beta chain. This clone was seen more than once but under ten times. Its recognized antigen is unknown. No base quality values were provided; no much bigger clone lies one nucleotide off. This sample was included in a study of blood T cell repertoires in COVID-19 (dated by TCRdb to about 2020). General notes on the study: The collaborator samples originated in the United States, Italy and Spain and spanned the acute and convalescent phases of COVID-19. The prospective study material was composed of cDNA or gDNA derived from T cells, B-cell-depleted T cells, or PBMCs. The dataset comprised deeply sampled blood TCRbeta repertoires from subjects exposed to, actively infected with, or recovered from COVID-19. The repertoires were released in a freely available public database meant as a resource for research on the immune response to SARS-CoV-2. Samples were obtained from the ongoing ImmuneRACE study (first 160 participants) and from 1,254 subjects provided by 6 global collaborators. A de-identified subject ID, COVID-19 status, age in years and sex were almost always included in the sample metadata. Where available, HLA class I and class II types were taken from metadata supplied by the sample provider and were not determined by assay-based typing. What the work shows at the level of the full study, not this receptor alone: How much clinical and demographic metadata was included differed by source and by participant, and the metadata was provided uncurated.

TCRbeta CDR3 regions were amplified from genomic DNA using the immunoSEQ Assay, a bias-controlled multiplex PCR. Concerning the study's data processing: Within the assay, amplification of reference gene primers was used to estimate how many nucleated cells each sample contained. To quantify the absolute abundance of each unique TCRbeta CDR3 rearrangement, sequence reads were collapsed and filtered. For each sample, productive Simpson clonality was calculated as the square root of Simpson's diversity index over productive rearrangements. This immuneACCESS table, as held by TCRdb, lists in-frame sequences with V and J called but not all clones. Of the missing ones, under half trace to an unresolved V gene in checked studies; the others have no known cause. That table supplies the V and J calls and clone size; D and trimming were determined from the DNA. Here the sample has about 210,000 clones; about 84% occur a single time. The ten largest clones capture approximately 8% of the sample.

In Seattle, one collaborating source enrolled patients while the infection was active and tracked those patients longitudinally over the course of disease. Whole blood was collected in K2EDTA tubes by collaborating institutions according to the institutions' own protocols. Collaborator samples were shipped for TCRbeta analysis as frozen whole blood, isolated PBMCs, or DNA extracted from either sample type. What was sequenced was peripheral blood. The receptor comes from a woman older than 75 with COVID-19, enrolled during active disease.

The DNA sequence follows: TGTGCCAGCAGCCGCGACGGACAGGGATTAATTGGCTACACCTTC. Its coded protein is CASSRDGQGLIGYTF. The V and J segments used are TRBV4-2 and TRBJ1-2, and 8 junctional nucleotides match TRBD1. From V the trimming removes 4 bases and from J it removes 7 bases, while the gene matches leave 11 bases of the junction unaccounted for. CDR1 and CDR2, looked up from the germline V gene, are LGHNA and YNFKEQ. The CDR3 contains 15 residues, cysteine and phenylalanine counted. This entry keeps only the CDR3 DNA: 45 bases, framed from base 1.